This T cell receptor (beta chain) was captured by sequencing in a study of T cells in Graves' hyperthyroidism and ophthalmopathy. Looking at the study overall: Peripheral blood sampling occurred at initial diagnosis, before any treatment. The study's findings and limits: Most clonotypes expanded in thyroid above 0.001 were likewise present in blood.

J was trimmed by 5 bases and V by 7 bases; bases with no gene match: 16. There are 18 residues in the CDR3. Turning to this clonotype: Antigen specificity is unknown.

Using RNA transcripts as the source, TCR beta CDR3 regions were amplified. First-round RT-PCR of the TCR CDR3 relied on the HTBI primer set. Each CDR3 protein gets one entry after TCRdb re-called the multiplex PCR reads with MiXCR. The data show about 640,000 distinct CDR3 sequences, approximately 15% seen once. Input material: blood. The receptor was isolated from a woman in her forties or fifties with Graves' ophthalmopathy. The chain recombines TRBV12-3 or TRBV12-4 with TRBJ2-1; 11 bases map to TRBD2. The CDR3 DNA sequence: TGTGCCAGCATCCCAGGACTAGCGGGCCGACAACGTGACAATGAGCAGTTCTTC. It specifies CASIPGLAGRQRDNEQFF.